The source of this T cell receptor beta chain is a study of identical twins. Study results and limitations: Interpretation of the results relied on cross-sectional statistical analysis and not on following the same donors. Those out-of-frame alpha sequences shared by twins showed an excess of low generation probability. Analyses of zero insertions could, in part, be confounded by invariant MAIT and iNKT cells. Insertions ran lower in abundant cord blood beta clonotypes, though not in memory repertoires.

A note on this clonotype: Its cognate antigen is unknown.

Trimming removed 1 base at V and 2 bases at J, with 10 bases between. CDR1 is SGHTA and CDR2 is FQGNSA in the germline V gene. CDR3 length equals 15 residues. TCRdb processed the 5' RACE reads anew with MiXCR; each CDR3 protein has one entry. Seen here are 500,000 to 650,000 distinct CDR3 sequences, just over 7% observed once, and the top ten hold around 1.6%. The sample also formed part of further work on yellow fever vaccine responses in identical twins.

V gene TRBV7-2 combines with J gene TRBJ2-3; D possibly corresponds to TRBD1 (5 bases). Source material: PBMCs. The clonotype originates from a woman aged 18-29 years in good health. The CDR3, as DNA: TGTGCCAGCAGCTTAGGCGGACACAACACAGATACGCAGTATTTT. This codes for CASSLGGHNTDTQYF.